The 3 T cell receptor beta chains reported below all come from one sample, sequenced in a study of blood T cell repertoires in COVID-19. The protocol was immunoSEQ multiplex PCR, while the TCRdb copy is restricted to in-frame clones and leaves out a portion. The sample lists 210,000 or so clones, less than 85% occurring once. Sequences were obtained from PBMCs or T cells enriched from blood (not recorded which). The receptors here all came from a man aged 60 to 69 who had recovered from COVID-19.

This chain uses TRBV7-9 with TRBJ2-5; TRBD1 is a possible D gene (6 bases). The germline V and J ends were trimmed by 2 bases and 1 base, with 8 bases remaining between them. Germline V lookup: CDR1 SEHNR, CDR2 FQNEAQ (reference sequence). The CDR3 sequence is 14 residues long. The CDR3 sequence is CASSLRRGQETQYF. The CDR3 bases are TGTGCCAGCAGCTTACGCAGGGGCCAAGAGACCCAGTACTTC.

The chain's CDR3 is CASSPTGTNEQFF. The CDR3 nucleotides are TGTGCCAGCTCACCGACAGGGACCAATGAGCAGTTCTTC. The V call is TRBV18, the J call TRBJ2-1; TRBD1 aligns across 7 bases. CDR3 length: 13 residues. With 3 bases clipped from V and 6 bases from J, the junction kept 2 bases outside the gene matches. Germline V CDR1 and CDR2: KGHSH, LQKENI. The whole variable domain, remainder taken from reference TRBV18 and TRBJ2-1, is NAGVMQNPRHLVRRRGQEARLRCSPMKGHSHVYWYRQLPEEGLKFMVYLQKENIIDESGMPKERFSAEFPKEGPSILRIQQVVRGDSAAYFCASSPTGTNEQFFGPGTRLTVL.

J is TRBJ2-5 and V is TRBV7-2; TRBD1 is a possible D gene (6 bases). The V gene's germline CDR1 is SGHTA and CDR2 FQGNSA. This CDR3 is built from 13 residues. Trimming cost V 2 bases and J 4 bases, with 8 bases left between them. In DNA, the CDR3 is TGTGCCAGCAGCTTACAGGGGACAGAGACCCAGTACTTC. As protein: CASSLQGTETQYF.